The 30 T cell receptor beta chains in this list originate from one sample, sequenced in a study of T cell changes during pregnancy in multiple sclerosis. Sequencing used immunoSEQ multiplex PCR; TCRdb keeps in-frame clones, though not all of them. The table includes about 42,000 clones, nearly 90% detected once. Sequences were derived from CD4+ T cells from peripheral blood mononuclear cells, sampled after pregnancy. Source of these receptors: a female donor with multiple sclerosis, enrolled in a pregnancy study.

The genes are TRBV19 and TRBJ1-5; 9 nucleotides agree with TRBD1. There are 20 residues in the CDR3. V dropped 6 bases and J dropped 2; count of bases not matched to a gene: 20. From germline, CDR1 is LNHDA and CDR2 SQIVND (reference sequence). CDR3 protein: CASSPTPGQGRWRGNQPQHF. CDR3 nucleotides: TGTGCCAGTAGCCCCACCCCGGGACAGGGTAGGTGGAGAGGCAATCAGCCCCAGCATTTT.

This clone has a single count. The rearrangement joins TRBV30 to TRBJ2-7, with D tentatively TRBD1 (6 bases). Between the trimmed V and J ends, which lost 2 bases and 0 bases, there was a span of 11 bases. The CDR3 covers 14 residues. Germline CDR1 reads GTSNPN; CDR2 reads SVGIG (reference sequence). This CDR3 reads CAWSRGGSSYEQYF. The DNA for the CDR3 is TGTGCCTGGAGTCGTGGGGGCTCCTCCTACGAGCAGTACTTC.

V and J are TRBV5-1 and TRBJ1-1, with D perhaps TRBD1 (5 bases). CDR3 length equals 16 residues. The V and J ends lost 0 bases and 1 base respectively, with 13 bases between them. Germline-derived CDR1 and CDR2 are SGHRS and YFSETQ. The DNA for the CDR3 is TGCGCCAGCAGCTTGGCCCCTCAAGGGGAGAACACTGAAGCTTTCTTT. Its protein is CASSLAPQGENTEAFF.

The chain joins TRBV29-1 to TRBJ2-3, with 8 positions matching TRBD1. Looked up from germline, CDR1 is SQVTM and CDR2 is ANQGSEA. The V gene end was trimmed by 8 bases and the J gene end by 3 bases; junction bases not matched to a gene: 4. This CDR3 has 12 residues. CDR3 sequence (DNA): TGCAGCACCGACAGGGGAACAGATACGCAGTATTTT. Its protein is CSTDRGTDTQYF.

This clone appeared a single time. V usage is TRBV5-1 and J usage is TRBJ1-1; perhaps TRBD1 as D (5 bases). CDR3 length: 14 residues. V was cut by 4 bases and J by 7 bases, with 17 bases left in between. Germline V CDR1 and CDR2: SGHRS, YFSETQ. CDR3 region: CASSPSGMRNEAFF. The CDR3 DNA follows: TGCGCCAGCAGCCCTTCAGGGATGCGAAATGAAGCTTTCTTT. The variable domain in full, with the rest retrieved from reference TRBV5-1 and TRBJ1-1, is KAGVTQTPRYLIKTRGQQVTLSCSPISGHRSVSWYQQTPGQGLQFLFEYFSETQRNKGNFPGRFSGRQFSNSRSEMNVSTLELGDSALYLCASSPSGMRNEAFFGQGTRLTVV.

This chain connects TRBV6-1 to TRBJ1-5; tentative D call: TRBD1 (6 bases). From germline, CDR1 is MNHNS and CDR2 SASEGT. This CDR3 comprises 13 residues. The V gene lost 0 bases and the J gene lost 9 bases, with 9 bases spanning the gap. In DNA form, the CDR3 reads TGTGCCAGCAGTGAAGCGTTAGGGGGGCCCCAGCATTTT. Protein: CASSEALGGPQHF.

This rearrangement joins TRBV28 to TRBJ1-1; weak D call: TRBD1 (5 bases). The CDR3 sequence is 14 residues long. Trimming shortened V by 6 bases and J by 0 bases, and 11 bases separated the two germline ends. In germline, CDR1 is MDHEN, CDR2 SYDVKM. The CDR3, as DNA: TGTGCCAGCAGCTCGACAGCTATGAACACTGAAGCTTTCTTT. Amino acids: CASSSTAMNTEAFF.

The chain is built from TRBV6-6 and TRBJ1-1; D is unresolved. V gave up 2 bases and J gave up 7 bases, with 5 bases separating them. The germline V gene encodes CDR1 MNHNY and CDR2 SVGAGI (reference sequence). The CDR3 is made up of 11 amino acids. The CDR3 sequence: CASSYPSEAFF. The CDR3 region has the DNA TGTGCCAGCAGTTACCCTAGTGAAGCTTTCTTT.

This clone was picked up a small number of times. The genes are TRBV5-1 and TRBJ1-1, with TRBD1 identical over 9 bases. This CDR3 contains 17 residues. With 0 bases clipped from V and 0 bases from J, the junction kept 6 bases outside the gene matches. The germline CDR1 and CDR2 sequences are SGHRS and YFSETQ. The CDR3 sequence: CASSLGGTGLMNTEAFF. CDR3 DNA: TGCGCCAGCAGCTTGGGGGGGACAGGGCTGATGAACACTGAAGCTTTCTTT.

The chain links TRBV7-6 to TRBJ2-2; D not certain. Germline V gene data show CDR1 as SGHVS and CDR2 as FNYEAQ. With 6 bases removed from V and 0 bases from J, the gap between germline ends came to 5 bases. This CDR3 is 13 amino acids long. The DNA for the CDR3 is TGTGCCAGCAGGGGCCCGAACACCGGGGAGCTGTTTTTT. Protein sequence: CASRGPNTGELFF. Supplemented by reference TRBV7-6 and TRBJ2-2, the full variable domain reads GAGVSQSPRYKVTKRGQDVALRCDPISGHVSLYWYRQALGQGPEFLTYFNYEAQQDKSGLPNDRFSAERPEGSISTLTIQRTEQRDSAMYRCASRGPNTGELFFGEGSRLTVL.

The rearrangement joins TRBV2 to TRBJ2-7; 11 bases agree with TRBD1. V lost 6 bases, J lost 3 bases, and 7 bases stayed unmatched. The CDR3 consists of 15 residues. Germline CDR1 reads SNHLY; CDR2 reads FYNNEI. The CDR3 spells CASRDGQGAFYEQYF. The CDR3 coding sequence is TGTGCCAGCAGGGATGGACAGGGGGCCTTCTACGAGCAGTACTTC.

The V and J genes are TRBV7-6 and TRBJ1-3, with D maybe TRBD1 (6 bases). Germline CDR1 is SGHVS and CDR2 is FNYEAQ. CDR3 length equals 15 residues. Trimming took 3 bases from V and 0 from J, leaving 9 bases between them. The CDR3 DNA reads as TGTGCCAGCAGCTTGGACAGCCACTCTGGAAACACCATATATTTT. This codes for CASSLDSHSGNTIYF.

Here the CDR3 DNA reads TGTGCCAGCAGCGCTAGTAGTGGGGCCGACGGGGAGCTGTTTTTT. Its protein product is CASSASSGADGELFF. The chain recombines TRBV7-2 with TRBJ2-2; tentative D call: TRBD1 (5 bases). The V gene lost 5 bases and the J gene lost 7 bases, with 17 bases spanning the gap. The CDR3 covers 15 residues. Germline V gene lookup returns CDR1 SGHTA and CDR2 FQGNSA.

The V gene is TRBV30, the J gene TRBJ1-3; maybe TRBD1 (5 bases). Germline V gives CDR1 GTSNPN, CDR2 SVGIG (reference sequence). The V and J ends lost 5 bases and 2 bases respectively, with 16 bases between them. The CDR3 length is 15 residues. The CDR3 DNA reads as TGTGCCTGGGGTGGGGCAGTCCTAACTGGAAACACCATATATTTT. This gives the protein CAWGGAVLTGNTIYF.

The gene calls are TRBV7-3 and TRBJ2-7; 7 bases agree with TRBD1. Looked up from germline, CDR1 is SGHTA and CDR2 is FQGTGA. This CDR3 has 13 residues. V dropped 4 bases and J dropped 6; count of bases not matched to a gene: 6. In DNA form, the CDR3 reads TGTGCCAGCAGCTCCACTCCAGGGGGCGAGCAGTACTTC. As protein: CASSSTPGGEQYF.

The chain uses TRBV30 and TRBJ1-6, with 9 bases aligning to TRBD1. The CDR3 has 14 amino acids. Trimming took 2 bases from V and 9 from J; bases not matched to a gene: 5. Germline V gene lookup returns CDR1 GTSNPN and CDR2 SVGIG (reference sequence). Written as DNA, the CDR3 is TGTGCCTGGAGTTTGACAGGGGGAAGTTCACCCCTCCACTTT. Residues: CAWSLTGGSSPLHF.

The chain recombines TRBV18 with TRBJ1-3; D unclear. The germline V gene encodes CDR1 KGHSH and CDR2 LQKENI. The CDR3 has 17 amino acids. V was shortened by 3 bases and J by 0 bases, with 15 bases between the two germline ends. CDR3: CASSPVVDLNSGNTIYF. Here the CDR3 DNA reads TGTGCCAGCTCACCCGTTGTGGACTTAAACTCTGGAAACACCATATATTTT.

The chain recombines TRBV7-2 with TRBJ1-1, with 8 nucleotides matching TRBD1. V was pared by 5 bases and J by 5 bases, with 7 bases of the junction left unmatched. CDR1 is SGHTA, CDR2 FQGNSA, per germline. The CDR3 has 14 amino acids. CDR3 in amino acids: CASSRQGARTEAFF. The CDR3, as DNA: TGTGCCAGCAGCAGGCAGGGGGCACGGACTGAAGCTTTCTTT.

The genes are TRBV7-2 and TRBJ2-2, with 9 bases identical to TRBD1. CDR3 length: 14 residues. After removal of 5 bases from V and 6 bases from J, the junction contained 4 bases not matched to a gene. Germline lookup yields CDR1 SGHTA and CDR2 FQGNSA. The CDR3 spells CASSRDRASGELFF. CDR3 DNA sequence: TGTGCCAGCAGCCGGGACAGGGCTTCCGGGGAGCTGTTTTTT.

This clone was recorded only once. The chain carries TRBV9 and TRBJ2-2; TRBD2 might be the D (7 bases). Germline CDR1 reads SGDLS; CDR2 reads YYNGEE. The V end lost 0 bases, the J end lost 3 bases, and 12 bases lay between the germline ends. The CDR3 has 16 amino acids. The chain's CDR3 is CASSVVAGAYTGELFF. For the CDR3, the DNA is TGTGCCAGCAGCGTAGTGGCGGGGGCCTACACCGGGGAGCTGTTTTTT.

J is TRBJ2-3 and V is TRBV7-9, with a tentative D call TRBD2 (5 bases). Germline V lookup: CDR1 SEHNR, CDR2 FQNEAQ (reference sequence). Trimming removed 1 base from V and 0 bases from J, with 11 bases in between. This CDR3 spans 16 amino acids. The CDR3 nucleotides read TGTGCCAGCAGCTTAGGCAGGACTCCCAGCACAGATACGCAGTATTTT. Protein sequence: CASSLGRTPSTDTQYF.

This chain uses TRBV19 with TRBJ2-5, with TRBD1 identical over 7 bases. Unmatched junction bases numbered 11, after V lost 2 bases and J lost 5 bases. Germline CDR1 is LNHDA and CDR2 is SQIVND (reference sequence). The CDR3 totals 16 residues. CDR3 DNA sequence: TGTGCCAGTAGTATAAGACAGGGACCGACTACGGAGACCCAGTACTTC. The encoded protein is CASSIRQGPTTETQYF.

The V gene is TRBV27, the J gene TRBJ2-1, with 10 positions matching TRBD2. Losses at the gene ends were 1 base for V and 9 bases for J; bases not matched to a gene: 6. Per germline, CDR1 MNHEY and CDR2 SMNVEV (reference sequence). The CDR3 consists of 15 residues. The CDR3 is CASSLYQRGGSEQFF. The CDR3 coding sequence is TGTGCCAGCAGTTTATATCAGCGGGGGGGGAGTGAGCAGTTCTTC.

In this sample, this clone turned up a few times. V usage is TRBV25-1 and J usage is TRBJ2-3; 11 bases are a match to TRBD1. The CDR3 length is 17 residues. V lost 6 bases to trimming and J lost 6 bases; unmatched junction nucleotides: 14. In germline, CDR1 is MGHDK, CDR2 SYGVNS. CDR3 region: CASSAGTGQGAGDTQYF. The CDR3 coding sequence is TGTGCCAGCAGCGCCGGGACCGGACAGGGGGCCGGCGATACGCAGTATTTT.

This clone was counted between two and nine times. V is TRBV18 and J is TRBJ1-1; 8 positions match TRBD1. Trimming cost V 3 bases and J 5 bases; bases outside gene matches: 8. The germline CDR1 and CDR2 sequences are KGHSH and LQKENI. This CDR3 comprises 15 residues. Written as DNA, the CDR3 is TGTGCCAGCTCACCGAGACAGGGGTGGGGAACTGAAGCTTTCTTT. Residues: CASSPRQGWGTEAFF.

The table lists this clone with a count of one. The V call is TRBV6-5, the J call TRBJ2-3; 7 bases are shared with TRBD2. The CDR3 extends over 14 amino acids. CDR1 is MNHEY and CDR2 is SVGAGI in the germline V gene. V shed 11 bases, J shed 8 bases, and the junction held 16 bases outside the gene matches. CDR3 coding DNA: TGTGCCGCTCACAGCGGGGTCACCCCAGGTACGCAGTATTTT. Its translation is CAAHSGVTPGTQYF.

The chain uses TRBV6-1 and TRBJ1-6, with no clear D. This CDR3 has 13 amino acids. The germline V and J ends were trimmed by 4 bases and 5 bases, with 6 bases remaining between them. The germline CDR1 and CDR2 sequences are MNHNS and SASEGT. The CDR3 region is CASSVYNNSPLHF. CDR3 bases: TGTGCCAGCAGTGTTTATAATAATTCACCCCTCCACTTT.

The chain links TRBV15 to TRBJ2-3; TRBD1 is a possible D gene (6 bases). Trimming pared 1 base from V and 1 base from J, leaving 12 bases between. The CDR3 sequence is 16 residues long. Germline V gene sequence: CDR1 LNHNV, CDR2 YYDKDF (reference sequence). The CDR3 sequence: CATSRGAGDGTDTQYF. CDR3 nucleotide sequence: TGTGCCACCAGCAGAGGTGCAGGGGATGGCACAGATACGCAGTATTTT.

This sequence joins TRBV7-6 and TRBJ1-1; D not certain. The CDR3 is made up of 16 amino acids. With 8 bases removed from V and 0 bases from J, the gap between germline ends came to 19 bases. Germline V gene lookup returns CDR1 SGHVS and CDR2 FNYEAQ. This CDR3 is CASLQSPGRVNTEAFF. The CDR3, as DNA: TGTGCCAGCCTACAAAGCCCCGGGAGGGTGAACACTGAAGCTTTCTTT. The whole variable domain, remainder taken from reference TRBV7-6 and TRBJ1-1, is GAGVSQSPRYKVTKRGQDVALRCDPISGHVSLYWYRQALGQGPEFLTYFNYEAQQDKSGLPNDRFSAERPEGSISTLTIQRTEQRDSAMYRCASLQSPGRVNTEAFFGQGTRLTVV.

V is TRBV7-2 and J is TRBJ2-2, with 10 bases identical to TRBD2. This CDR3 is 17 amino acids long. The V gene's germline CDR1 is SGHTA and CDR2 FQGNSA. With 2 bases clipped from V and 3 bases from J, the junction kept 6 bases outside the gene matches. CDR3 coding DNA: TGTGCCAGCAGCTTAAATCCAGCGGGGGGGGACACCGGGGAGCTGTTTTTT. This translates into CASSLNPAGGDTGELFF.